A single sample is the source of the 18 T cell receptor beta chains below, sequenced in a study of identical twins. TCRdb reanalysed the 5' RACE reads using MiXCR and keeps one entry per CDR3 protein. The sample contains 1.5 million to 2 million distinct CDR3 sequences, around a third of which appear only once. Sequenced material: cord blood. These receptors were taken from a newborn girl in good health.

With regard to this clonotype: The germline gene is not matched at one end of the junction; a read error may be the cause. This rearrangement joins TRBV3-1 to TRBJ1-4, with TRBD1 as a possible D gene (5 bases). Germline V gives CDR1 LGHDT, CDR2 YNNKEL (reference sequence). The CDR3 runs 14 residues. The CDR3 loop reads CASNQRGRREKLFF. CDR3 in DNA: TGTGCCAGCAACCAACGGGGACGGAGAGAAAAACTGTTTTTT.

The CDR3: CAIMRGSSYEQYF. In DNA, the CDR3 is TGTGCCATCATGAGGGGCAGCTCCTACGAGCAGTACTTC. The V and J genes are TRBV10-3 and TRBJ2-7, with D possibly called TRBD1 or TRBD2 (5 bases each). The germline V and J ends were trimmed by 7 bases and 0 bases, with 10 bases remaining between them. Germline CDR1 ENHRY, CDR2 SYGVKD. The CDR3 contains 13 residues.

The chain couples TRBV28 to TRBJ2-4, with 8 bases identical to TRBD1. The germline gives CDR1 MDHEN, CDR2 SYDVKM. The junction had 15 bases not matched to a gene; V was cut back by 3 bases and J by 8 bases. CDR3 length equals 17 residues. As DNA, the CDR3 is TGTGCCAGCAGTTTTCCCGGACAGGGCTTGGGGAGAGACATTCAGTACTTC. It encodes CASSFPGQGLGRDIQYF.

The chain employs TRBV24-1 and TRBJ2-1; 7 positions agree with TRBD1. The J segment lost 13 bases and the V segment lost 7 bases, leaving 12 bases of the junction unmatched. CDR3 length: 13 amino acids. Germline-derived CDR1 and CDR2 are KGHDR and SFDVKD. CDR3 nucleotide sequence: TGTGCCACCAGAGACAGGGTACAAGAGACCCAGTTCTTC. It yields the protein CATRDRVQETQFF.

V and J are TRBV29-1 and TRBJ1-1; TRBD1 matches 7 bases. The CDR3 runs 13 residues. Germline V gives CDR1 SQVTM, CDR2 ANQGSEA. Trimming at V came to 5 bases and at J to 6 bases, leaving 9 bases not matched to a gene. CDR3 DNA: TGCAGCGTTCCGAGGGATGACAGGGCTGAAGCTTTCTTT. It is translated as CSVPRDDRAEAFF.

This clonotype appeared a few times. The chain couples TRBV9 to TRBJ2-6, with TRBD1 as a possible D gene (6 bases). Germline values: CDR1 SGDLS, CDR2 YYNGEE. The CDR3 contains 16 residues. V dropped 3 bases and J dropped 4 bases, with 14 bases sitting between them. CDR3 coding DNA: TGTGCCAGCAGCGACCGACAGGTTCCAGGGGCCAACGTCCTGACTTTC. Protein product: CASSDRQVPGANVLTF. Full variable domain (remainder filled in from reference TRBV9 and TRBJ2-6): DSGVTQTPKHLITATGQRVTLRCSPRSGDLSVYWYQQSLDQGLQFLIQYYNGEERAKGNILERFSAQQFPDLHSELNLSSLELGDSALYFCASSDRQVPGANVLTFGAGSRLTVL.

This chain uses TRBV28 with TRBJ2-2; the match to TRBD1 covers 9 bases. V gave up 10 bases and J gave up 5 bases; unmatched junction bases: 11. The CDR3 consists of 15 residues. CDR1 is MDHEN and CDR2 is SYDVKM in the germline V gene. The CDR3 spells CATGMTGGGTGELFF. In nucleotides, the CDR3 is TGTGCCACCGGTATGACAGGGGGAGGAACCGGGGAGCTGTTTTTT.

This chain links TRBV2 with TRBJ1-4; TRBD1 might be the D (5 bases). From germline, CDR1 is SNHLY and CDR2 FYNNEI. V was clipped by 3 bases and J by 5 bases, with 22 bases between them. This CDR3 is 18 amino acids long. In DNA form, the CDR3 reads TGTGCCAGCAGTGATTGGGCGGGGGAGGGTTTACTGAATGAAAAACTGTTTTTT. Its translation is CASSDWAGEGLLNEKLFF.

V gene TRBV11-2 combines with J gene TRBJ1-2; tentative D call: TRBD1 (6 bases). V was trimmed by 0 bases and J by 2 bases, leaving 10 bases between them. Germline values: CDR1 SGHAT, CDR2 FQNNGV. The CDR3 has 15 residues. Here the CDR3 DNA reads TGTGCCAGCAGCTTAGATCTAACAGGGAACTATGGCTACACCTTC. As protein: CASSLDLTGNYGYTF.

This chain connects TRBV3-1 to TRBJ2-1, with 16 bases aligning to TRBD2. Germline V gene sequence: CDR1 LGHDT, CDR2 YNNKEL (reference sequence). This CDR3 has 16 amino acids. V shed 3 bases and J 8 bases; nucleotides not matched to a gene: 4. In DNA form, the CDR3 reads TGTGCCAGCAGCCAGGGACTAGCGGGGGGGTTGGATGAGCAGTTCTTC. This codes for CASSQGLAGGLDEQFF.

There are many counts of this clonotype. The chain's CDR3 is CSVEGNDLNNEQFF. In DNA form, the CDR3 reads TGCAGCGTTGAAGGGAACGACCTTAACAATGAGCAGTTCTTC. V and J are TRBV29-1 and TRBJ2-1; D remains unclear. Germline V gene lookup returns CDR1 SQVTM and CDR2 ANQGSEA. The length of the CDR3 is 14 residues. The V end lost 1 base, the J end lost 5 bases, and 12 bases lay between the germline ends.

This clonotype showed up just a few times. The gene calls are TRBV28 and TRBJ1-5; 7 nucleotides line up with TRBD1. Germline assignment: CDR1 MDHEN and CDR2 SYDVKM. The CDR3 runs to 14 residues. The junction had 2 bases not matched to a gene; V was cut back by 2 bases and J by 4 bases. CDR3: CASSLMTGNQPQHF. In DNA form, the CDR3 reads TGTGCCAGCAGTTTAATGACAGGGAATCAGCCCCAGCATTTT.

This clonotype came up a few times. CDR3 DNA: TGTGCCAGCAGTTGGGAGGGAGAGACCCAGTACTTC. It codes for CASSWEGETQYF. This chain connects TRBV12-3 or TRBV12-4 to TRBJ2-5; 7 bases are shared with TRBD2. The length of the CDR3 is 12 residues. With V trimmed by 4 bases and J by 4 bases, 0 bases remained unmatched.

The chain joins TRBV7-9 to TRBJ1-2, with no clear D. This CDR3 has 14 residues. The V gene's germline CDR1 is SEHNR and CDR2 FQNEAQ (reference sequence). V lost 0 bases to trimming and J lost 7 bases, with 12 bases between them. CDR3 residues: CASSLAGHEGGYTF. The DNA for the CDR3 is TGTGCCAGCAGCTTAGCAGGGCATGAGGGTGGCTACACCTTC.

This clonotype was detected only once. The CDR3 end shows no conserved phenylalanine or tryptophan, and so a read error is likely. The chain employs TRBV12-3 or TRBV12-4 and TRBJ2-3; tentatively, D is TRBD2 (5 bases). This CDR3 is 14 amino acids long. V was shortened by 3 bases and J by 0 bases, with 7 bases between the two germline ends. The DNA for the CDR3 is TGTGCCAGCAGTTTGGGCGGGAGCACAGATACGCAGTATCTT. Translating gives CASSLGGSTDTQYL.

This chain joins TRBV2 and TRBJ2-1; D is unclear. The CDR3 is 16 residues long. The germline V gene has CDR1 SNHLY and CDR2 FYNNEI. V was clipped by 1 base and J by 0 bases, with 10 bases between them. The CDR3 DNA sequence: TGTGCCAGCAGTGAAGGTGCTATTAGCTCCTACAATGAGCAGTTCTTC. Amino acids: CASSEGAISSYNEQFF.

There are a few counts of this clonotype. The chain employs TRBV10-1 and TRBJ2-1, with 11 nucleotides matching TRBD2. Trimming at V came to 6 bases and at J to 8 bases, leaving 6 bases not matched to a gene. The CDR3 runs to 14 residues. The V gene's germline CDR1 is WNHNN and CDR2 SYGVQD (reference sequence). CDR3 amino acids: CASRSSGGTHEQFF. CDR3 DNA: TGCGCCAGCAGATCTAGCGGGGGGACGCATGAGCAGTTCTTC.

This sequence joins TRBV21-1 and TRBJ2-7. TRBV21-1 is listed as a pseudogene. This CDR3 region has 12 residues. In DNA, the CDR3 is TGTGCCAGCAGCACGACGGCCGACGAGCAGTACTTC. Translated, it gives CASSTTADEQYF.